The next 19 T cell receptor beta chains were all read from a single sample in a study of beta chain features in type 1 diabetes listed by TCRdb under 2018. What the study reported, not specific to this receptor: A moderate but significant shortening of TCRB CDR3 length was observed in type 1 diabetes patients in all four CD4+ subsets.

Their specific antigens are unknown. Library creation used the immunoSEQ multiplex PCR assay. The entire amount of isolated RNA was reverse transcribed using the High Capacity cDNA Reverse Transcription Kit, so the sequenced TCRB transcripts were expressed ones. The clones in this table, taken by TCRdb from immuneACCESS, are in-frame only. Not every clone is retained; where verified, under half of the shortfall comes from an unresolved V gene, and the cause of the rest is unknown. The sample table shows roughly 160,000 clones, and about 9% are seen once. Around 0.5% of the sample is taken by the ten largest. Specimen: central memory CD4+ T cells from blood. The receptors were sampled from a woman younger than 30 with type 1 diabetes.

The V and J genes are TRBV11-2 and TRBJ1-1; TRBD1 matches 8 bases. The CDR3 spans 13 residues. The trim removed 7 bases at V and 3 bases at J, leaving 4 bases unmatched. Germline loops: CDR1 SGHAT, CDR2 FQNNGV. Here the CDR3 reads CASNTQGDTEAFF. The CDR3 region has the DNA TGTGCCAGCAACACACAGGGGGACACTGAAGCTTTCTTT.

This chain links TRBV7-8 with TRBJ1-1, with TRBD1 matching 8 bases. The CDR3 covers 12 residues. V dropped 6 bases and J dropped 8; count of bases not matched to a gene: 5. Germline CDR1 reads SGHVS; CDR2 reads FQNEAQ. DNA of the CDR3: TGTGCCAGCAGGTCGCAGGGGGCAGAAGCTTTCTTT. As protein: CASRSQGAEAFF.

This chain joins TRBV4-3 and TRBJ1-6, with D maybe TRBD1 (5 bases). The ends were cut back, 3 bases at V and 10 bases at J, with 10 bases in the middle. The length of the CDR3 is 13 residues. In germline, CDR1 is LGHNA, CDR2 YSLEER. In nucleotides, the CDR3 is TGCGCCAGCAGCCACCCAGGGTACTCACCCCTCCACTTT. Its protein is CASSHPGYSPLHF.

The V call is TRBV7-2, the J call TRBJ1-2; D is unresolved. This CDR3 is 12 amino acids long. The V end was cut by 5 bases, the J end by 6 bases, with 10 bases between. Germline V gene sequence: CDR1 SGHTA, CDR2 FQGNSA. The chain's CDR3 is CASSPGLDGYTF. In nucleotides, the CDR3 is TGTGCCAGCAGCCCCGGACTGGATGGCTACACCTTC.

The V gene is TRBV7-8, the J gene TRBJ2-5; D is unresolved. Germline assignment: CDR1 SGHVS and CDR2 FQNEAQ. V dropped 2 bases and J dropped 2 bases, with 6 bases sitting between them. The CDR3 covers 13 residues. DNA for the CDR3: TGTGCCAGCAGCTTAAGAACACAAGAGACCCAGTACTTC. Translating gives CASSLRTQETQYF.

The CDR3 nucleotides are TGTGCCATCAGTGGTCCGACCGGGACAGAAGCCGGGGAGCTGTTTTTT. Its protein is CAISGPTGTEAGELFF. The J gene is TRBJ2-2, the V gene TRBV10-3; TRBD1 aligns across 7 bases. Germline CDR1 reads ENHRY; CDR2 reads SYGVKD. The CDR3 is 16 amino acids. V was clipped by 4 bases and J by 6 bases; unmatched bases: 11.

This clone was found many times. The CDR3 is CSVVDRGNTEAFF. As DNA, the CDR3 is TGCAGCGTTGTTGACAGGGGTAACACTGAAGCTTTCTTT. This chain links TRBV29-1 with TRBJ1-1, with 8 nucleotides matching TRBD1. The V gene end was trimmed by 4 bases and the J gene end by 2 bases; junction bases not matched to a gene: 3. The germline V gene encodes CDR1 SQVTM and CDR2 ANQGSEA. This CDR3 is built from 13 residues.

The chain links TRBV7-8 to TRBJ1-6; 11 positions match TRBD1. The CDR3 has 15 amino acids. The germline gives CDR1 SGHVS, CDR2 FQNEAQ. Trimming removed 6 bases from V and 8 bases from J; junction bases left unmatched: 6. The CDR3 spells CASSSRDRGDSPLHF. The CDR3 nucleotides read TGTGCCAGCAGTAGCCGGGACAGGGGGGATTCACCCCTCCACTTT.

The rearrangement links TRBV7-2 to TRBJ2-4; TRBD2 aligns across 10 bases. The junction had 11 bases not matched to a gene; V was cut back by 3 bases and J by 0 bases. The CDR3 sequence is 19 residues long. Germline CDR1 and CDR2: SGHTA and FQGNSA. CDR3: CASSLRRGLAGVAKNIQYF. The CDR3 nucleotides are TGTGCCAGCAGCTTGAGAAGAGGCCTAGCGGGGGTAGCCAAAAACATTCAGTACTTC.

This clone was seen a handful of times. The chain combines TRBV10-3 with TRBJ1-2; 8 bases align to TRBD1. In germline, CDR1 is ENHRY, CDR2 SYGVKD. V was clipped by 10 bases and J by 0 bases; unmatched bases: 13. The CDR3 runs to 16 residues. CDR3 in amino acids: CATSTGQDKSNYGYTF. The CDR3 coding sequence is TGTGCCACCAGCACGGGACAGGACAAATCTAACTATGGCTACACCTTC.

This clone was recorded many times. The chain couples TRBV7-9 to TRBJ1-2, with D tentatively TRBD1 (6 bases). Deletions cut 0 bases from V and 4 bases from J, with 9 bases between. Looked up from germline, CDR1 is SEHNR and CDR2 is FQNEAQ (reference sequence). The CDR3 totals 14 residues. CDR3 amino acids: CASSLAGGIYGYTF. CDR3 DNA sequence: TGTGCCAGCAGCTTAGCAGGGGGAATCTATGGCTACACCTTC.

The J gene is TRBJ1-6, the V gene TRBV9, with a weak D call TRBD1 (6 bases). The germline V and J ends were trimmed by 4 bases and 10 bases, with 9 bases remaining between them. Germline-derived CDR1 and CDR2 are SGDLS and YYNGEE. This CDR3 spans 12 amino acids. CDR3 loop: CASSRGGSPLHF. The CDR3 DNA follows: TGTGCCAGCAGCAGGGGGGGGTCACCCCTCCACTTT.

This clone was detected a few times. The chain recombines TRBV18 with TRBJ1-2; a weak D match, TRBD1 (6 bases). The germline V and J ends were trimmed by 3 bases and 1 base, with 12 bases remaining between them. The CDR3 loop spans 15 amino acids. CDR1 is KGHSH, CDR2 LQKENI, per germline. The CDR3: CASSPSGDNNYGYTF. In DNA, the CDR3 is TGTGCCAGCTCACCGTCAGGGGATAATAACTATGGCTACACCTTC.

This clone was detected only a few times. The chain joins TRBV4-3 to TRBJ1-2; D is unclear. This CDR3 region has 16 residues. Trimming took off 0 bases at V and 4 bases at J, with 15 bases between the two ends. Germline V lookup: CDR1 LGHNA, CDR2 YSLEER. The CDR3 protein is CASSQDQAKPAYGYTF. For the CDR3, the DNA is TGCGCCAGCAGCCAAGATCAGGCCAAGCCGGCCTATGGCTACACCTTC.

The rearrangement uses TRBV15 and TRBJ1-2; 7 bases agree with TRBD1. Germline CDR1 is LNHNV and CDR2 is YYDKDF (reference sequence). The CDR3 loop spans 15 amino acids. J gave up 4 bases and V 1 base, and 6 bases lay outside the gene matches. The CDR3: CATSRGSQGSYGYTF. CDR3 nucleotide sequence: TGTGCCACCAGCAGAGGATCACAGGGGAGCTATGGCTACACCTTC.

This clone showed up just a few times. The V gene is TRBV19, the J gene TRBJ2-1; 9 bases map to TRBD1. This CDR3 region has 14 residues. V was pared by 6 bases and J by 8 bases, with 8 bases of the junction left unmatched. Germline CDR1 is LNHDA and CDR2 is SQIVND (reference sequence). Here the CDR3 reads CASRDRGRGDEQFF. Here the CDR3 DNA reads TGTGCCAGTAGGGACAGGGGACGAGGGGATGAGCAGTTCTTC.

This clone has a handful of counts. V and J are TRBV9 and TRBJ2-7, with TRBD1 as a possible D gene (6 bases). Per the germline V gene, CDR1 is SGDLS and CDR2 is YYNGEE. The ends were cut back, 7 bases at V and 9 bases at J, with 20 bases in the middle. CDR3 length: 13 amino acids. The CDR3, as DNA: TGTGCCAGCTCTAAGGACAGCTCTTCTGGGCAGTACTTC. Translation: CASSKDSSSGQYF.

This rearrangement joins TRBV7-9 to TRBJ2-2; 9 nucleotides match TRBD1. Germline CDR1 SEHNR, CDR2 FQNEAQ (reference sequence). The CDR3 runs to 15 residues. The trim removed 5 bases at V and 7 bases at J, leaving 8 bases unmatched. The DNA for the CDR3 is TGTGCCAGCAGCCTCGGACAGGGGCTTAGCGGGGAGCTGTTTTTT. Protein sequence: CASSLGQGLSGELFF.

In its sample, this clone was seen a few times. V usage is TRBV19 and J usage is TRBJ1-2; 9 bases are a match to TRBD1. V gave up 3 bases and J gave up 7 bases; unmatched junction bases: 15. CDR1 LNHDA and CDR2 SQIVND come from the germline V gene (reference sequence). CDR3 length: 17 amino acids. CDR3 coding DNA: TGTGCCAGTAGTATGCGACCCGGGACAGGGTGGATATTTGGCTACACCTTC. It specifies CASSMRPGTGWIFGYTF.